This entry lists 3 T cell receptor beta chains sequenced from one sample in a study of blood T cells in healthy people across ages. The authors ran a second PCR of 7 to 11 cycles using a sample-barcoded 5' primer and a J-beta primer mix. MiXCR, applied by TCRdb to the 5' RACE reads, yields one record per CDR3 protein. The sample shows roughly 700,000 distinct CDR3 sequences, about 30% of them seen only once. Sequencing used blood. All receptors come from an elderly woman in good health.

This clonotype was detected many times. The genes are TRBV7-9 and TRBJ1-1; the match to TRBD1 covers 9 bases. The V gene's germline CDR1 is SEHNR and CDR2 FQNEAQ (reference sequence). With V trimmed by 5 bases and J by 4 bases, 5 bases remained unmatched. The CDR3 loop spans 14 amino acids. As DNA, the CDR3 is TGTGCCAGCAGCGCCGGACAGGGGATCACTGAAGCTTTCTTT. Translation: CASSAGQGITEAFF. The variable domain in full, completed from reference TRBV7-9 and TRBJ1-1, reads DTGVSQNPRHKITKRGQNVTFRCDPISEHNRLYWYRQTLGQGPEFLTYFQNEAQLEKSRLLSDRFSAERPKGSFSTLEIQRTEQGDSAMYLCASSAGQGITEAFFGQGTRLTVV.

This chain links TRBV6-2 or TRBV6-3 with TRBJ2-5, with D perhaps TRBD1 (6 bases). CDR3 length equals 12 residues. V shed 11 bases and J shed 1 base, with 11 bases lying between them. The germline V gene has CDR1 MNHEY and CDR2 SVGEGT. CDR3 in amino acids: CASLDSQETQYF. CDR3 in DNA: TGTGCCTCCCTGGACAGCCAAGAGACCCAGTACTTC.

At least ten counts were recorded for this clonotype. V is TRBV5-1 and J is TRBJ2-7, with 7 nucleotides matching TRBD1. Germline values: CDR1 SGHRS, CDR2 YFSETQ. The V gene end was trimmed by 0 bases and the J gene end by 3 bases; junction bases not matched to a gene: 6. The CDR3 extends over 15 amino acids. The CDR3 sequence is CASSLGDSTHYEQYF. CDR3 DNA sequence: TGCGCCAGCAGCTTGGGGGACAGCACTCACTACGAGCAGTACTTC.